The 4 T cell receptor beta chains listed next were all sequenced from one sample in a study of T cell responses to AZD1222 COVID-19 vaccine. Sequencing used immunoSEQ multiplex PCR; TCRdb keeps in-frame clones, though not all of them. Seen here are 200,000 to 300,000 clones, 85% to 95% observed once, and the top ten hold around 0.58%. The sequenced sample was peripheral blood, obtained on day 0 of AZD1222 vaccination. The receptors were gathered from an adult in good health.

This chain links TRBV3-1 (or the pseudogene TRBV3-2) with TRBJ2-3; 7 positions match TRBD2. V shed 3 bases, J shed 7 bases, and the junction held 4 bases outside the gene matches. The CDR3 has 13 residues. Germline-derived CDR1 and CDR2 are LGHDT and YNNKEL (reference sequence). CDR3 loop: CASSHRSGNTQYF. The CDR3 region has the DNA TGTGCCAGCAGCCACAGGAGCGGGAATACGCAGTATTTT.

The chain is built from TRBV7-9 and TRBJ2-3, with 10 nucleotides matching TRBD1. Germline trimming cut 4 bases from V and 5 bases from J; bases unmatched to any gene: 15. Germline assignment: CDR1 SEHNR and CDR2 FQNEAQ (reference sequence). The CDR3 has 18 residues. This CDR3 is CASSSPRLGQGRRDTQYF. The CDR3 coding sequence is TGTGCCAGCAGCTCCCCCAGGCTGGGACAGGGGCGTCGAGATACGCAGTATTTT.

The table lists this clone with a few counts. The rearrangement joins TRBV28 to TRBJ1-1; unclear D gene. Germline values: CDR1 MDHEN, CDR2 SYDVKM. Trimming left V 7 bases short and J 3 bases short, with 9 bases between. The CDR3 has 12 amino acids. In nucleotides, the CDR3 is TGTGCCAGCACCGATTCGTACACTGAAGCTTTCTTT. This encodes CASTDSYTEAFF. The full variable domain, in which reference TRBV28 and TRBJ1-1 provide the parts outside the CDR3, is DVKVTQSSRYLVKRTGEKVFLECVQDMDHENMFWYRQDPGLGLRLIYFSYDVKMKEKGDIPEGYSVSREKKERFSLILESASTNQTSMYLCASTDSYTEAFFGQGTRLTVV.

The V gene is TRBV2, the J gene TRBJ2-5; the match to TRBD2 covers 13 bases. The CDR3 extends over 15 amino acids. J was trimmed by 3 bases and V by 6 bases; bases with no gene match: 4. Germline CDR1 and CDR2: SNHLY and FYNNEI. The CDR3 spells CASRKGLAGKETQYF. Written as DNA, the CDR3 is TGTGCCAGCAGAAAGGGACTAGCGGGGAAAGAGACCCAGTACTTC. The entire variable domain, with the rest obtained from reference TRBV2 and TRBJ2-5, is as follows: EPEVTQTPSHQVTQMGQEVILRCVPISNHLYFYWYRQILGQKVEFLVSFYNNEISEKSEIFDDQFSVERPDGSNFTLKIRSTKLEDSAMYFCASRKGLAGKETQYFGPGTRLLVL.